The 32 T cell receptor beta chains given below trace back to one sample, sequenced in a study of response to subunit inactivated influenza vaccine. TCRdb analysed the RT-PCR reads with MiXCR anew, one entry per CDR3 protein. The sample has 650,000 to 800,000 distinct CDR3 sequences, about 14% seen once. The material was PBMCs from blood, obtained 14 to 15 days before vaccination. These receptor sequences come from a man aged 50-59 years who received an inactivated influenza vaccine.

The J gene is TRBJ1-5, the V gene TRBV30; TRBD1 matches at 7 bases. With V trimmed by 3 bases and J by 0 bases, 5 bases remained unmatched. The CDR3 is 15 amino acids. Germline lookup yields CDR1 GTSNPN and CDR2 SVGIG (reference sequence). The CDR3 DNA is TGTGCCTGGAGCTTGGGACAGATTAGCAATCAGCCCCAGCATTTT. This codes for CAWSLGQISNQPQHF.

This clonotype was counted many times. The V and J genes are TRBV20-1 and TRBJ2-3; the D is unclear. The CDR3 spans 15 residues. Germline loops: CDR1 DFQATT, CDR2 SNEGSKA (reference sequence). The V end was cut by 0 bases, the J end by 0 bases, with 10 bases between. This CDR3 reads CSAREGGSSTDTQYF. As DNA, the CDR3 is TGCAGTGCTAGAGAGGGCGGATCTAGCACAGATACGCAGTATTTT.

This clonotype has just a few counts. The rearrangement links TRBV28 to TRBJ2-5, with D possibly being TRBD1 or TRBD2 (5 bases each). The V end was cut by 5 bases, the J end by 5 bases, with 15 bases between. Germline values: CDR1 MDHEN, CDR2 SYDVKM. The CDR3 totals 14 residues. In DNA form, the CDR3 reads TGTGCCAGCAGTCTAGCAGGGTTCCCGGAGACCCAGTACTTC. It translates to CASSLAGFPETQYF.

This clonotype was counted between two and nine times. The V gene is TRBV12-3 or TRBV12-4, the J gene TRBJ2-7; the D gene is possibly TRBD2 (6 bases). The CDR3 runs to 14 residues. V dropped 3 bases and J dropped 0 bases, with 9 bases sitting between them. CDR3 bases: TGTGCCAGCAGTTTTGGGGGGACCTCCTACGAGCAGTACTTC. Translation gives CASSFGGTSYEQYF.

At least ten counts were recorded for this clonotype. The CDR3 loop is CASSGGEETQYF. DNA for the CDR3: TGTGCCAGCAGTGGGGGGGAAGAGACCCAGTACTTC. The gene calls are TRBV28 and TRBJ2-5, with TRBD2 matching 7 bases. V lost 5 bases and J lost 3; bases outside the gene matches: 0. Germline V gives CDR1 MDHEN, CDR2 SYDVKM. CDR3 length: 12 residues.

The gene calls are TRBV6-1 and TRBJ1-1; the D is unclear. Germline CDR1 MNHNS, CDR2 SASEGT. CDR3 length: 13 residues. V lost 6 bases and J lost 4, with 12 bases in between. The CDR3 DNA sequence: TGTGCCAGCAGCCAAACAGTCAGCACTGAAGCTTTCTTT. This translates into CASSQTVSTEAFF.

On this clonotype: Mismatch with germline at one junction end may stem from a read error. The chain's CDR3 is CAIGIRTPTSGMGNVQFF. The CDR3 nucleotides read TGTGCCATCGGCATTAGGACACCGACTAGCGGGATGGGCAATGTGCAGTTCTTC. V is TRBV10-3 and J is TRBJ2-1, with 11 bases matching TRBD2. Germline V gene sequence: CDR1 ENHRY, CDR2 SYGVKD. The CDR3 has 18 residues.

The J gene is TRBJ2-7, the V gene TRBV24-1; 8 nucleotides align to TRBD1. The CDR3 is 14 residues long. V was clipped by 10 bases and J by 3 bases; unmatched bases: 10. Germline-derived CDR1 and CDR2 are KGHDR and SFDVKD. CDR3 DNA sequence: TGTGCCACGGCTCCCGGGACAGGAATCTACGAGCAGTACTTC. Protein sequence: CATAPGTGIYEQYF.

Only a few counts were recorded for this clonotype. This chain links TRBV18 with TRBJ2-3; weak D call: TRBD1 (6 bases). The germline CDR1 and CDR2 sequences are KGHSH and LQKENI. The CDR3 totals 15 residues. The V end was cut by 5 bases, the J end by 4 bases, with 16 bases between. CDR3 nucleotides: TGTGCCAGCTCATACGGGACAAGGTTCGCAGATACGCAGTATTTT. Protein: CASSYGTRFADTQYF.

This clonotype appeared a few times. The gene calls are TRBV5-1 and TRBJ2-7, with 9 bases matching TRBD1. This CDR3 is 13 amino acids long. The ends lost 4 bases at V and 7 bases at J; junction bases unmatched: 6. The germline V gene has CDR1 SGHRS and CDR2 YFSETQ. In DNA form, the CDR3 reads TGCGCCAGCAGCGTCGGAGGGACAGGGGAGCAGTACTTC. Encoded protein: CASSVGGTGEQYF.

This clonotype was observed many times. The CDR3 coding sequence is TGTGCCAGCAGTGCCGAGGACCCGGGACAGGGGCTCTATGGCTACACCTTC. Amino acids: CASSAEDPGQGLYGYTF. V usage is TRBV6-1 and J usage is TRBJ1-2; 10 bases line up with TRBD1. Unmatched junction bases numbered 12, after V lost 4 bases and J lost 4 bases. This CDR3 comprises 17 residues. Germline values: CDR1 MNHNS, CDR2 SASEGT.

The table lists this clonotype with a few counts. The chain has TRBV20-1 and TRBJ2-1; 9 bases align to TRBD2. Trimming cost V 6 bases and J 1 base; bases outside gene matches: 10. The CDR3 consists of 16 residues. Germline V gene lookup returns CDR1 DFQATT and CDR2 SNEGSKA (reference sequence). CDR3 nucleotide sequence: TGCAGTGCCCCGGGGGGGCTAGCGGGATCCTACAATGAGCAGTTCTTC. Protein: CSAPGGLAGSYNEQFF.

The gene calls are TRBV9 and TRBJ2-1, with 10 bases identical to TRBD2. The CDR3 loop spans 16 amino acids. The V segment lost 3 bases and the J segment 4 bases; nucleotides outside the gene matches: 7. CDR1 is SGDLS and CDR2 is YYNGEE in the germline V gene. The CDR3 reads CASSEAAGGAYNEQFF. The DNA of the CDR3 is TGTGCCAGCAGCGAAGCAGCGGGAGGGGCTTACAATGAGCAGTTCTTC.

The chain is built from TRBV12-3 or TRBV12-4 and TRBJ2-7, with 7 bases lining up with TRBD2. The V and J ends lost 5 bases and 2 bases, in that order; junction bases with no gene match: 9. The CDR3 is 15 amino acids. CDR3 sequence (DNA): TGTGCCAGCAGTCCAGGACTAGGGGCCACCTACGAGCAGTACTTC. Translation gives CASSPGLGATYEQYF.

The rearrangement joins TRBV20-1 to TRBJ2-5; D uncertain. This CDR3 comprises 16 residues. V lost 4 bases and J 4 bases, leaving 22 bases between the germline ends. Germline V gene data show CDR1 as DFQATT and CDR2 as SNEGSKA (reference sequence). The CDR3 spells CSATIPGRSPGETQYF. For the CDR3, the DNA is TGCAGTGCTACAATTCCAGGACGCAGCCCAGGAGAGACCCAGTACTTC.

This clonotype was recorded a few times. The gene calls are TRBV9 and TRBJ2-4, with D tentatively TRBD1 (6 bases). This CDR3 region has 16 residues. V was clipped by 0 bases and J by 9 bases, with 19 bases between them. Germline loops: CDR1 SGDLS, CDR2 YYNGEE. The CDR3 nucleotides are TGTGCCAGCAGCGTAGAATTAGGGGGACGCAGCGGCATTCAGTACTTC. Residues: CASSVELGGRSGIQYF.

This clonotype was counted between two and nine times. The chain employs TRBV27 and TRBJ1-6; D is ambiguous. Trimming left V 6 bases short and J 9 bases short, with 21 bases between. Germline V gene lookup returns CDR1 MNHEY and CDR2 SMNVEV (reference sequence). The CDR3 spans 16 residues. The CDR3 sequence: CASSLSLNMGSSPLHF. CDR3 bases: TGTGCCAGCAGCCTCTCGCTTAATATGGGGAGTTCACCCCTCCACTTT.

The chain links TRBV6-1 to TRBJ2-5; TRBD1 or TRBD2 may be the D gene (6 bases each). Germline V lookup: CDR1 MNHNS, CDR2 SASEGT. The CDR3 consists of 14 residues. V lost 6 bases and J 5 bases, leaving 16 bases between the germline ends. This chain's CDR3 is CASRDVGGGETQYF. CDR3 nucleotide sequence: TGTGCCAGCAGGGACGTCGGGGGCGGGGAGACCCAGTACTTC.

The chain is built from TRBV21-1 and TRBJ2-3. TRBV21-1 is reported as a pseudogene. The CDR3 consists of 17 residues. For the CDR3, the DNA is TGTGCCAGCAGCAAAGTCCTACTCGTGGCTAGCACAGATACGCAGTATTTT. Translated: CASSKVLLVASTDTQYF.

V gene TRBV6-1 combines with J gene TRBJ2-1; TRBD2 matches at 10 bases. Per the germline V gene, CDR1 is MNHNS and CDR2 is SASEGT. V lost 6 bases and J lost 0; bases outside the gene matches: 5. The CDR3 covers 16 residues. The CDR3 coding sequence is TGTGCCAGCAGCCGGACTAGCGGACCCTCCTACAATGAGCAGTTCTTC. This codes for CASSRTSGPSYNEQFF.

The chain has TRBV7-2 and TRBJ2-1; 10 bases map to TRBD2. CDR1 and CDR2 from the germline V gene are SGHTA and FQGNSA. With 5 bases clipped from V and 6 bases from J, the junction kept 7 bases outside the gene matches. The CDR3 is 15 residues long. The CDR3 DNA is TGTGCCAGCAGCATCGAAAGCGGGAGGGTCAATGAGCAGTTCTTC. Encoded protein: CASSIESGRVNEQFF.

The rearrangement uses TRBV4-2 and TRBJ1-5, with D unclear. The germline V gene has CDR1 LGHNA and CDR2 YNFKEQ. The CDR3 loop spans 16 amino acids. The germline V and J ends were trimmed by 0 bases and 5 bases, with 14 bases remaining between them. CDR3 amino acids: CASSQDLEEDHQPQHF. CDR3 DNA sequence: TGTGCCAGCAGCCAAGATCTGGAGGAGGACCATCAGCCCCAGCATTTT.

The gene calls are TRBV20-1 and TRBJ2-7; the D gene is possibly TRBD1 (6 bases). CDR1 DFQATT and CDR2 SNEGSKA come from the germline V gene (reference sequence). V was pared by 2 bases and J by 6 bases, with 11 bases between. The CDR3 spans 12 residues. The CDR3 DNA sequence: TGCAGTGCTAGATTCAGGGGCGTCGAGCAGTACTTC. Translation gives CSARFRGVEQYF.

The chain has TRBV9 and TRBJ1-6, with D perhaps TRBD1 (5 bases). CDR1 is SGDLS and CDR2 is YYNGEE in the germline V gene. CDR3 length: 15 amino acids. The V and J ends lost 4 bases and 10 bases respectively, with 18 bases between them. DNA of the CDR3: TGTGCCAGCAGCCCTTCCGGACATACCGGATCACCCCTCCACTTT. It translates to CASSPSGHTGSPLHF. Using reference TRBV9 and TRBJ1-6 for the parts outside the CDR3, the full variable domain is DSGVTQTPKHLITATGQRVTLRCSPRSGDLSVYWYQQSLDQGLQFLIQYYNGEERAKGNILERFSAQQFPDLHSELNLSSLELGDSALYFCASSPSGHTGSPLHFGNGTRLTVT.

This rearrangement joins TRBV5-6 to TRBJ2-7, with 8 bases matching TRBD1. The CDR3 consists of 14 residues. Losses at the gene ends were 1 base for V and 4 bases for J; bases not matched to a gene: 4. Germline V gene data show CDR1 as SGHDT and CDR2 as YYEEEE. The CDR3 is CASSLPGGRYEQYF. DNA of the CDR3: TGTGCCAGCAGCTTGCCAGGGGGCCGTTACGAGCAGTACTTC.

Notes on this clonotype: A clone one base away is much larger, so this may be a read error. The chain is built from TRBV10-3 and TRBJ1-5, with D possibly being TRBD1 (6 bases). The CDR3 sequence is 13 residues long. Germline V gene sequence: CDR1 ENHRY, CDR2 SYGVKD. This chain's CDR3 is CATAFEQGQPQLF. CDR3 nucleotides: TGTGCCACCGCGTTTGAACAGGGTCAGCCCCAGCTTTTT.

This clonotype was detected only a few times. The chain carries TRBV5-1 and TRBJ1-2; the D gene is possibly TRBD1 (6 bases). CDR1 is SGHRS and CDR2 is YFSETQ in the germline V gene. V shed 4 bases and J shed 0 bases, with 13 bases lying between them. The CDR3 consists of 15 residues. The CDR3 DNA follows: TGCGCCAGCAGCCTCGGACAGAGATCTAACTATGGCTACACCTTC. The encoded protein is CASSLGQRSNYGYTF.

This sequence joins TRBV7-6 and TRBJ2-5; TRBD2 aligns across 12 bases. Germline V gene sequence: CDR1 SGHVS, CDR2 FNYEAQ. This CDR3 contains 17 residues. Germline trimming cut 1 base from V and 4 bases from J; bases unmatched to any gene: 7. The chain's CDR3 is CASSLGTSGNTVETQYF. CDR3 bases: TGTGCCAGCAGCTTAGGGACTAGCGGGAATACGGTAGAGACCCAGTACTTC.

This clonotype was seen at least ten times. The rearrangement uses TRBV11-1 and TRBJ2-2, with D tentatively TRBD1 (6 bases). This CDR3 has 16 amino acids. Trimming pared 1 base from V and 3 bases from J, leaving 12 bases between. CDR1 and CDR2 (germline): SGHAT, FQDESV (reference sequence). CDR3 nucleotides: TGTGCCAGCAGCTTAGTGCAGGGGCCACACACCGGGGAGCTGTTTTTT. It codes for CASSLVQGPHTGELFF.

This clonotype was seen only a few times. The chain combines TRBV2 with TRBJ2-3; D is unresolved. Trimming removed 3 bases at V and 5 bases at J, with 12 bases between. The V gene's germline CDR1 is SNHLY and CDR2 FYNNEI. The CDR3 has 14 residues. CDR3 residues: CASSDSYVLDTQYF. In nucleotides, the CDR3 is TGTGCCAGCAGTGACAGCTACGTATTAGATACGCAGTATTTT.

The CDR3 reads CASSLGSGGVQETQYF. The CDR3 nucleotides read TGTGCCAGCAGCTTAGGTAGCGGGGGGGTCCAAGAGACCCAGTACTTC. The chain is built from TRBV11-2 and TRBJ2-5, with 11 bases fitting TRBD2. The ends lost 1 base at V and 1 base at J; junction bases unmatched: 2. The CDR3 contains 16 residues. Looked up from germline, CDR1 is SGHAT and CDR2 is FQNNGV.

This clonotype was counted only a few times. The gene calls are TRBV5-1 and TRBJ1-4; a weak D match, TRBD1 (5 bases). Germline CDR1 is SGHRS and CDR2 is YFSETQ. With 0 bases removed from V and 1 base from J, the gap between germline ends came to 7 bases. The length of the CDR3 is 15 residues. CDR3 DNA sequence: TGCGCCAGCAGCTTGGGGAGGGGAACTAATGAAAAACTGTTTTTT. Its translation is CASSLGRGTNEKLFF.